This T cell receptor beta chain was obtained from a study of blood T cell repertoires in COVID-19. In the study overall: The samples span acute and convalescent COVID-19 from the United States, Italy and Spain. PBMCs, B-cell-depleted T cells, or T cells were the source of the cDNA or gDNA that made up the material.

Trimming took off 1 base at V and 7 bases at J, with 8 bases between the two ends. Germline CDR1 reads LNHNV; CDR2 reads YYDKDF (reference sequence). The CDR3 has 13 amino acids. Original processing methods: Reference gene primer amplification yielded estimated nucleated cell counts. The table came from immunoSEQ multiplex PCR; TCRdb's copy has only in-frame clones and leaves some out. Clone size and the V and J calls come from that table; the DNA yielded D and trimming. Here the sample spans roughly 440,000 clones, around 89% being singletons. This clone was counted a single time. Patients from Seattle were sampled longitudinally, starting during active infection.

J is TRBJ2-1 and V is TRBV15; D is uncertain. Sequencing was done on a sample of peripheral blood. The source is a woman aged 50 to 60 with COVID-19, enrolled during active disease. The CDR3: CATSRGVGNEQFF. CDR3 coding DNA: TGTGCCACCAGCAGAGGGGTCGGGAATGAGCAGTTCTTC.